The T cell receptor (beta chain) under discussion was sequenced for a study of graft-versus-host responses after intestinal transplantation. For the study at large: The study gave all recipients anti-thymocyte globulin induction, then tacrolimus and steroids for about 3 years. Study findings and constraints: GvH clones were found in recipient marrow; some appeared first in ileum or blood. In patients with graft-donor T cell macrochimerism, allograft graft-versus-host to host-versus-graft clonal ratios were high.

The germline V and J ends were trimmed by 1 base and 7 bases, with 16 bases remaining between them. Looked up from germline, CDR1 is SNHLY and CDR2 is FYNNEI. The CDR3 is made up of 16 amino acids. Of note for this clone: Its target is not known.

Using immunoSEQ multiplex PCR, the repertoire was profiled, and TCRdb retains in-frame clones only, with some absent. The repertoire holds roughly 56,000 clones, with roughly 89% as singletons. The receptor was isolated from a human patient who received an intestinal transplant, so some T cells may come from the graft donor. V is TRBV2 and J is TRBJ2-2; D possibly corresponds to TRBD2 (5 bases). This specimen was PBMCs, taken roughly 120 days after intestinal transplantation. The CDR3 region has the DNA TGTGCCAGCAGTGAAGGACCCTTTTACGGGGACGGGGAGCTGTTTTTT. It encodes CASSEGPFYGDGELFF. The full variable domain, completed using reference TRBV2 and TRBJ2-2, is EPEVTQTPSHQVTQMGQEVILRCVPISNHLYFYWYRQILGQKVEFLVSFYNNEISEKSEIFDDQFSVERPDGSNFTLKIRSTKLEDSAMYFCASSEGPFYGDGELFFGEGSRLTVL.